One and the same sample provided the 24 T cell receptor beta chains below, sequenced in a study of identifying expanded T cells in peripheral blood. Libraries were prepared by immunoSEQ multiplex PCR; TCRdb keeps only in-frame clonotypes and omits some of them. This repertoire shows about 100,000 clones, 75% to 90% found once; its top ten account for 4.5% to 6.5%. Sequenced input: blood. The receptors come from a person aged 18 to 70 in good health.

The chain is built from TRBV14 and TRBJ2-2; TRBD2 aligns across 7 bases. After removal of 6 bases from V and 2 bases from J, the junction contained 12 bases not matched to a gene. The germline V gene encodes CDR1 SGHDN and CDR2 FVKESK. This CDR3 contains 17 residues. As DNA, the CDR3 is TGTGCCAGCAGTCTTAGATCAGGACTAGGTAACACCGGGGAGCTGTTTTTT. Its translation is CASSLRSGLGNTGELFF.

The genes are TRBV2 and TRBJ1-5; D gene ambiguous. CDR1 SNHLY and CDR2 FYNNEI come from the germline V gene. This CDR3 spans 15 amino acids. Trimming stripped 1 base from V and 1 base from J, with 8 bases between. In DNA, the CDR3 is TGTGCCAGCAGTGAAGGCACGATGAGCAATCAGCCCCAGCATTTT. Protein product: CASSEGTMSNQPQHF.

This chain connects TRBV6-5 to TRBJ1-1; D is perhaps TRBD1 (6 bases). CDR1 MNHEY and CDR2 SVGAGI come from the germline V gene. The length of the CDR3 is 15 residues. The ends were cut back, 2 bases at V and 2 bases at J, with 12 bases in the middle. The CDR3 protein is CASSYLDRSNTEAFF. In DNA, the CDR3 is TGTGCCAGCAGTTACCTTGACAGGAGTAACACTGAAGCTTTCTTT.

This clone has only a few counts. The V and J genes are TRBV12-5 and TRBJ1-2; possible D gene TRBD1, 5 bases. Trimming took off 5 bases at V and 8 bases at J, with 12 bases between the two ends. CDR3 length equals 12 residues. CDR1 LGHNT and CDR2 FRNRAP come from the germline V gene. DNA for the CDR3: TGTGCTAGTGGTGCCCTCGGGGGAGGCTACACCTTC. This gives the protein CASGALGGGYTF.

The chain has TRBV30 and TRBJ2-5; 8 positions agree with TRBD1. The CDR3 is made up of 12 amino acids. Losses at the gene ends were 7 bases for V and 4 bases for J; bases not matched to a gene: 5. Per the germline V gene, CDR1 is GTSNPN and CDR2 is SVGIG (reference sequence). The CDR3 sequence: CAYHRGAETQYF. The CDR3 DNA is TGTGCCTACCACAGGGGGGCAGAGACCCAGTACTTC.

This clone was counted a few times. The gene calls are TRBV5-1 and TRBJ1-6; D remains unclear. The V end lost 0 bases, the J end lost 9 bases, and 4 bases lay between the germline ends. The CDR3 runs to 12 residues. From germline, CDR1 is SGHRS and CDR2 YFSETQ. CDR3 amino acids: CASSLGGSPLHF. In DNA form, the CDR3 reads TGCGCCAGCAGCTTGGGTGGTTCACCCCTCCACTTT.

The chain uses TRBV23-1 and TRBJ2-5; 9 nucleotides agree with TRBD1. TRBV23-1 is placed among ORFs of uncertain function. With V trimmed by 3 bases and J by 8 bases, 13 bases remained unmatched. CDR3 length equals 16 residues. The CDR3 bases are TGCGCCAGCAGTCACTCCCCCCGGGACAGGGAGTCTACCCAGTACTTC. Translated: CASSHSPRDRESTQYF.

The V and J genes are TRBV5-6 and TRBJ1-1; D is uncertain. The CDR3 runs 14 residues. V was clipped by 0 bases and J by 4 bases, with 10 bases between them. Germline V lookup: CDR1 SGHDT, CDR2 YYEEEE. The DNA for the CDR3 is TGTGCCAGCAGCTTGGAGTCAAGGGTCACTGAAGCTTTCTTT. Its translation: CASSLESRVTEAFF.

CDR3 protein: CASSLGKRTDTQYF. In nucleotides, the CDR3 is TGTGCCAGTAGTTTGGGCAAGAGGACAGATACGCAGTATTTT. This sequence joins TRBV19 and TRBJ2-3; D remains ambiguous. Germline-derived CDR1 and CDR2 are LNHDA and SQIVND (reference sequence). The CDR3 runs 14 residues. Trimming left V 5 bases short and J 3 bases short, with 12 bases between.

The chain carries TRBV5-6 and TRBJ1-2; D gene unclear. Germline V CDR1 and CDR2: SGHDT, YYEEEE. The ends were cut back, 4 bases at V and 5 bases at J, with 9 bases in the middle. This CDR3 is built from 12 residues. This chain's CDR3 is CASSPTSYGYTF. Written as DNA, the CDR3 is TGTGCCAGCAGCCCCACCTCTTATGGCTACACCTTC.

CDR3 DNA: TGCGCCAGCAGCCAAGATGCGACTAGCGGGAGAAGGGAGCAGTACTTC. Translation gives CASSQDATSGRREQYF. The J gene is TRBJ2-7, the V gene TRBV4-3, with 12 bases aligning to TRBD2. This CDR3 spans 16 amino acids. Germline V gene lookup returns CDR1 LGHNA and CDR2 YSLEER. Trimming at V came to 0 bases and at J to 7 bases, leaving 7 bases not matched to a gene.

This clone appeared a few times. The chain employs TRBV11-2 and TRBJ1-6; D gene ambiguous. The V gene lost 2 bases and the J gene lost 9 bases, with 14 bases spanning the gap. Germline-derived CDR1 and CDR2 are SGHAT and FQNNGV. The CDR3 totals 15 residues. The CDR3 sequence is CASSLNPRMGSPLHF. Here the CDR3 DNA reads TGTGCCAGCAGCTTAAATCCTAGGATGGGTTCACCCCTCCACTTT.

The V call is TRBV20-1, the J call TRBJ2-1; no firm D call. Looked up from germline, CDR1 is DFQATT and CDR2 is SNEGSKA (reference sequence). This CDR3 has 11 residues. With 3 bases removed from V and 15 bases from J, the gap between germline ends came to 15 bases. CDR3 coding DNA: TGCAGTGCTAGCATCTTCCACGATAGGTTCTTC. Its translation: CSASIFHDRFF.

The CDR3 coding sequence is TGTGCCAGCTCCCCTATAGCAGGGTCAGCCAACTATGGCTACACCTTC. Its translation is CASSPIAGSANYGYTF. This chain joins TRBV18 and TRBJ1-2; D possibly corresponds to TRBD1 (5 bases). Germline V gene lookup returns CDR1 KGHSH and CDR2 LQKENI. CDR3 length: 16 residues. V shed 6 bases and J shed 2 bases, with 19 bases lying between them.

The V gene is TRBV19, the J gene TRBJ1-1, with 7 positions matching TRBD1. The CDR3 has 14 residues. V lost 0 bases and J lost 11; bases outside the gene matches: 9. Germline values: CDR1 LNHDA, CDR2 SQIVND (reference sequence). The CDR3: CASSIDRETGSAFF. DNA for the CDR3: TGTGCCAGTAGTATAGATCGAGAGACAGGGTCCGCTTTCTTT.

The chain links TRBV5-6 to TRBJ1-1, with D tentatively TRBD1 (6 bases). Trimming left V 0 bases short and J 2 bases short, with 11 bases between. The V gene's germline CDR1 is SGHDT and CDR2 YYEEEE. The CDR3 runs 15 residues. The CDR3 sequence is CASSLGGLGNTEAFF. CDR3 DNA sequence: TGTGCCAGCAGCTTGGGGGGGCTCGGCAACACTGAAGCTTTCTTT.

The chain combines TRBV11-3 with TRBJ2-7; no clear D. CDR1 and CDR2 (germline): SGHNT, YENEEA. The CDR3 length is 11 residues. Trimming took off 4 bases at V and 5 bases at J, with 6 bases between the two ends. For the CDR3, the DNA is TGTGCCAGCAGCTCAACTAACGAGCAGTACTTC. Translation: CASSSTNEQYF.

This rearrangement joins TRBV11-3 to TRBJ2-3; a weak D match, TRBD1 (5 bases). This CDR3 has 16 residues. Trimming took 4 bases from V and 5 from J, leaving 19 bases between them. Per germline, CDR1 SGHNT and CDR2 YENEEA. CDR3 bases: TGTGCCAGCAGCTCCGGAATTAGTGGGGCGAGAGATACGCAGTATTTT. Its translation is CASSSGISGARDTQYF.

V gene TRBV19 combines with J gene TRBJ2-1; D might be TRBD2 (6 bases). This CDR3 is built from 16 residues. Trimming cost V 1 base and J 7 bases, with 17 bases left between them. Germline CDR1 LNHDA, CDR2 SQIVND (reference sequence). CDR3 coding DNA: TGTGCCAGTAGTATAGGCTGGGGGGTTGGACGTAATGAGCAGTTCTTC. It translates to CASSIGWGVGRNEQFF.

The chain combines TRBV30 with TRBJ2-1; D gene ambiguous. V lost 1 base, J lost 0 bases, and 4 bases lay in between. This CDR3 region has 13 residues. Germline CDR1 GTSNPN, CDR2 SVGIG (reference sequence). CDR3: CAWSGGSYNEQFF. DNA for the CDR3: TGTGCCTGGAGTGGCGGCTCCTACAATGAGCAGTTCTTC. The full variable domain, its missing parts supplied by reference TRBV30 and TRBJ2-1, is SQTIHQWPATLVQPVGSPLSLECTVEGTSNPNLYWYRQAAGRGLQLLFYSVGIGQISSEVPQNLSASRPQDRQFILSSKKLLLSDSGFYLCAWSGGSYNEQFFGPGTRLTVL.

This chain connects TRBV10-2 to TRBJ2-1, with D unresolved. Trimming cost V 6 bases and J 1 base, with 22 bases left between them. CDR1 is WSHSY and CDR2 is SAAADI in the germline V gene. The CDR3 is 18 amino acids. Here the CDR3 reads CASRSRERTPQSYNEQFF. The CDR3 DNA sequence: TGCGCCAGCAGATCCCGAGAAAGAACACCCCAGTCCTACAATGAGCAGTTCTTC.

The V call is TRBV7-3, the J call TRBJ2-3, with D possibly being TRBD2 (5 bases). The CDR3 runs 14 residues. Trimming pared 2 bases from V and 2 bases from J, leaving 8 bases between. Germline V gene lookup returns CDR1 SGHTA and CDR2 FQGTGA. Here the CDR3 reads CASSLDGNTDTQYF. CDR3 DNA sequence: TGTGCCAGCAGCTTAGACGGGAACACAGATACGCAGTATTTT.

This CDR3 is CASSLGVSGNSPLHF. The CDR3 DNA is TGCGCCAGCAGCTTGGGAGTTTCGGGGAATTCACCCCTCCACTTT. V gene TRBV5-1 combines with J gene TRBJ1-6; the D is unclear. V was cut by 0 bases and J by 7 bases, with 11 bases left in between. The CDR3 contains 15 residues. Germline values: CDR1 SGHRS, CDR2 YFSETQ.

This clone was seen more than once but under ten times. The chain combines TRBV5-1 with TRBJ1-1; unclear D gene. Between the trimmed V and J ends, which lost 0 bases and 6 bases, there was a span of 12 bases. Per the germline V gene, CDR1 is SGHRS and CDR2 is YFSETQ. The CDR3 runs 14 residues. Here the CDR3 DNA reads TGCGCCAGCAGCTTGGAAGTGTCAGTGCCTGAAGCTTTCTTT. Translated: CASSLEVSVPEAFF.